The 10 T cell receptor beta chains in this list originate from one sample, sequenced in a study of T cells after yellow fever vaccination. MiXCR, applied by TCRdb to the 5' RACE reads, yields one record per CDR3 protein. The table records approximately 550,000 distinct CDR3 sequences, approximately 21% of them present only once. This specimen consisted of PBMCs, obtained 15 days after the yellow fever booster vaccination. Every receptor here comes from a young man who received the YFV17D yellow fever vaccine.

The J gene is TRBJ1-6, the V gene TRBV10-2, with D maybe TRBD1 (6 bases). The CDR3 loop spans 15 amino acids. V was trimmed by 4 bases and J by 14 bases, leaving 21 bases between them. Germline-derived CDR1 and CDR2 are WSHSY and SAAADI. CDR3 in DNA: TGCGCCAGCAGTGCCGAGGTAGCAGGGGATATCTCCCTCCACTTT. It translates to CASSAEVAGDISLHF.

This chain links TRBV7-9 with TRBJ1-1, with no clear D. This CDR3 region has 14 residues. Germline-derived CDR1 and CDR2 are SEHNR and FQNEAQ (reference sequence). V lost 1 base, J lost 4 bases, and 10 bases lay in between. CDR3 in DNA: TGTGCCAGCAGCTTAGTCTCGGACCCCACTGAAGCTTTCTTT. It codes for CASSLVSDPTEAFF.

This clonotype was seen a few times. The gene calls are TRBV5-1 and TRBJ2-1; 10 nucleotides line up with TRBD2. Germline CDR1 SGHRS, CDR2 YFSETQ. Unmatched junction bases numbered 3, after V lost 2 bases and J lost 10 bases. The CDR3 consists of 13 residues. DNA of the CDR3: TGCGCCAGCAGCTTAGCGGGAGGGCGGGAGCAGTTCTTC. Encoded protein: CASSLAGGREQFF.

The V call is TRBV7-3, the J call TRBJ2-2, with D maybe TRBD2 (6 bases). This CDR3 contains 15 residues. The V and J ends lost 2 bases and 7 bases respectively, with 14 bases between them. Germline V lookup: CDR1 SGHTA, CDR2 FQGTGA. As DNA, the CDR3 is TGTGCCAGCAGCTTAGGGCTAGCGTCCAGCGGGGAGCTGTTTTTT. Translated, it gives CASSLGLASSGELFF. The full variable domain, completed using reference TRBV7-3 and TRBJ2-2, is GAGVSQTPSNKVTEKGKYVELRCDPISGHTALYWYRQSLGQGPEFLIYFQGTGAADDSGLPNDRFFAVRPEGSVSTLKIQRTERGDSAVYLCASSLGLASSGELFFGEGSRLTVL.

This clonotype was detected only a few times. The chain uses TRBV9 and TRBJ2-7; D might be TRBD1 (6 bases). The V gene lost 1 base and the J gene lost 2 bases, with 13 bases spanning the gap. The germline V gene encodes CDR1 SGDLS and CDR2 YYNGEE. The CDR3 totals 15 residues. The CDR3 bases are TGTGCCAGCAGCGTATCCGGGACACCCGCCTACGAGCAGTACTTC. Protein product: CASSVSGTPAYEQYF.

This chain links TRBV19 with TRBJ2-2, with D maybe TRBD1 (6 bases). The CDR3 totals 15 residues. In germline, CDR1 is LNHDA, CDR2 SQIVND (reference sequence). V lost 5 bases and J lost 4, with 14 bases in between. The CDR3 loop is CASSQQGFGTGELFF. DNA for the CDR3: TGTGCCAGTAGTCAACAGGGTTTTGGCACCGGGGAGCTGTTTTTT.

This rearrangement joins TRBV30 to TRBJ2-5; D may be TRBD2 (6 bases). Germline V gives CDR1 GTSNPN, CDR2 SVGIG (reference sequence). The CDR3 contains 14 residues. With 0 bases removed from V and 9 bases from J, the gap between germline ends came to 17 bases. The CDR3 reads CAWSVSGLSGAQYF. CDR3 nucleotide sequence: TGTGCCTGGAGTGTTTCCGGTCTCTCGGGGGCCCAGTACTTC.

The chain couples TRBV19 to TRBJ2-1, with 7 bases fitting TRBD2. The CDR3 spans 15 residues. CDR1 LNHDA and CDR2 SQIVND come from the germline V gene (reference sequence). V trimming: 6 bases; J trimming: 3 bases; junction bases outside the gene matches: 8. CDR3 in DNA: TGTGCCAGTAGGAGTGGGAGGGCCCTCTACAATGAGCAGTTCTTC. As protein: CASRSGRALYNEQFF.

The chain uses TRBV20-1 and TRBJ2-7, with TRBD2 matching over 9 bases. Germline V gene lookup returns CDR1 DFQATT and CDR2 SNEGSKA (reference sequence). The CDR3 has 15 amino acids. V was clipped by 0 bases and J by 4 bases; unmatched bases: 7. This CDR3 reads CSARDAAGGLYEQYF. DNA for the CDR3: TGCAGTGCTAGAGATGCAGCGGGAGGCCTATACGAGCAGTACTTC.

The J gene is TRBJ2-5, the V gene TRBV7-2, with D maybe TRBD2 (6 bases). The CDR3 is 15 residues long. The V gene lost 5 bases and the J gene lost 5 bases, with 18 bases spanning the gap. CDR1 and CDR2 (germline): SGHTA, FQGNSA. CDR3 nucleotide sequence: TGTGCCAGCAGCAACCTCGGGGGAGTCGGGGAGACCCAGTACTTC. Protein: CASSNLGGVGETQYF. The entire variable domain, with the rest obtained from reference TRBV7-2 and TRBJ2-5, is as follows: GAGVSQSPSNKVTEKGKDVELRCDPISGHTALYWYRQSLGQGLEFLIYFQGNSAPDKSGLPSDRFSAERTGGSVSTLTIQRTQQEDSAVYLCASSNLGGVGETQYFGPGTRLLVL.